This T cell receptor beta chain was sequenced for a study of beta chain features in type 1 diabetes. Trimming removed 8 bases from V and 0 bases from J, with 17 bases in between. Germline assignment: CDR1 SQVTM and CDR2 ANQGSEA. This CDR3 has 15 residues. What was sequenced were expressed TCRB transcripts, since all of the isolated RNA had been reverse transcribed. TCRdb keeps only in-frame clones here, not all; method: immunoSEQ multiplex PCR. The sample has fewer than 550,000 clones, around 10% seen once. Cell sorting via CD45RO/CCR7/CD25/CD127/CD95/CD27 was performed to obtain CD4+ naive, central memory, regulatory and stem cell-like memory cells. Purities in excess of 95% were seen in all sorted populations. The sample holds a few counts of this clone. Antigen specificity is unknown. Findings of the study overall: Within each of all four CD4+ subsets, Type 1 diabetes patients had TCRB CDR3s that were moderately but significantly shorter.

This rearrangement joins TRBV29-1 to TRBJ2-1; no firm D call. Sequencing used naive CD4+ T cells from blood. The sequence derives from a young woman in good health. CDR3 residues: CSTARDLSSYNEQFF. CDR3 nucleotides: TGCAGCACCGCCCGAGACCTTAGCTCCTACAATGAGCAGTTCTTC.